A single sample is the source of the 20 T cell receptor beta chains below, sequenced in a study of blood T cells in healthy people across ages. A second PCR, run for roughly 6 to 11 cycles, used a sample-barcoded 5' primer plus a J-beta primer mix. TCRdb reprocessed the 5' RACE reads with MiXCR, giving one entry per CDR3 protein. Of 700,000 to 900,000 distinct CDR3 sequences listed, roughly 25% were seen once; the top ten hold 3%. This same sample was also taken into another study, of T cells of mothers and their children.

Source material: blood. The receptors here all came from a boy between 10 and 17 years old in good health.

The table lists this clonotype with a few counts. The CDR3 DNA reads as TGTGCCAGTAGTGAGACTAGCGGGGAGGAGAAGACCCAGTACTTC. Protein: CASSETSGEEKTQYF. This rearrangement joins TRBV19 to TRBJ2-5, with 11 bases matching TRBD2. V trimming: 5 bases; J trimming: 6 bases; junction bases outside the gene matches: 8. The CDR3 has 15 amino acids. Germline assignment: CDR1 LNHDA and CDR2 SQIVND (reference sequence).

The chain is built from TRBV20-1 and TRBJ1-3, with no clear D. Trimming removed 6 bases at V and 0 bases at J, with 12 bases between. Germline CDR1 reads DFQATT; CDR2 reads SNEGSKA (reference sequence). This CDR3 has 14 amino acids. Here the CDR3 DNA reads TGCAGTGCCAAAGACGGATCCTCTGGAAACACCATATATTTT. Translating it yields CSAKDGSSGNTIYF.

The V gene is TRBV20-1, the J gene TRBJ1-3, with D tentatively TRBD1 (5 bases). Trimming shortened V by 1 base and J by 4 bases, and 5 bases separated the two germline ends. Germline CDR1 reads DFQATT; CDR2 reads SNEGSKA (reference sequence). The CDR3 totals 12 residues. CDR3 sequence (DNA): TGCAGTGCTAGAGGGGGCGGAAACACCATATATTTT. Translated, it gives CSARGGGNTIYF.

The table lists this clonotype with a few counts. The CDR3 sequence: CASNTPGGTQYF. The CDR3 DNA is TGTGCCAGCAACACCCCAGGGGGCACGCAGTATTTT. The genes are TRBV4-2 and TRBJ2-3, with 8 bases matching TRBD1. Trimming removed 7 bases from V and 9 bases from J; junction bases left unmatched: 6. There are 12 residues in the CDR3. CDR1 LGHNA and CDR2 YNFKEQ come from the germline V gene.

The CDR3 reads CASSQDSGTSGETQYF. CDR3 coding DNA: TGTGCCAGCAGCCAAGATTCCGGGACTAGCGGTGAGACCCAGTACTTC. The chain links TRBV3-1 to TRBJ2-5; 11 bases match TRBD2. After removal of 0 bases from V and 5 bases from J, the junction contained 5 bases not matched to a gene. Germline V CDR1 and CDR2: LGHDT, YNNKEL (reference sequence). The CDR3 consists of 16 residues.

This clonotype has more than one count but fewer than ten. CDR3 nucleotide sequence: TGCGCCAGCAGCGGCGTAGGGCCGCCAGATACGCAGTATTTT. It yields the protein CASSGVGPPDTQYF. The chain is built from TRBV5-1 and TRBJ2-3; D remains ambiguous. V was clipped by 4 bases and J by 4 bases, with 13 bases between them. CDR1 is SGHRS, CDR2 YFSETQ, per germline. The CDR3 runs to 14 residues.

The V call is TRBV7-2, the J call TRBJ2-5, with TRBD2 as a possible D gene (6 bases). This CDR3 region has 15 residues. From germline, CDR1 is SGHTA and CDR2 FQGNSA. V shed 6 bases and J shed 5 bases, with 19 bases lying between them. CDR3 DNA: TGTGCCAGCAGATCTGGACTACCTCTCCAGGAGACCCAGTACTTC. Residues: CASRSGLPLQETQYF.

V is TRBV20-1 and J is TRBJ2-7, with 10 bases identical to TRBD1. The CDR3 covers 14 residues. In germline, CDR1 is DFQATT, CDR2 SNEGSKA (reference sequence). The trim removed 4 bases at V and 0 bases at J, leaving 3 bases unmatched. CDR3 sequence reads: CSAKRTGGSYEQYF. CDR3 coding DNA: TGCAGTGCTAAGAGGACAGGGGGCTCCTACGAGCAGTACTTC.

The table lists this clonotype with a few counts. The rearrangement joins TRBV10-1 to TRBJ2-1; D is unclear. The germline V and J ends were trimmed by 4 bases and 6 bases, with 4 bases remaining between them. The CDR3 is 11 residues long. Looked up from germline, CDR1 is WNHNN and CDR2 is SYGVQD (reference sequence). The CDR3 DNA reads as TGCGCCAGCAGTGGAAGCAATGAGCAGTTCTTC. Translation: CASSGSNEQFF.

The chain recombines TRBV10-3 with TRBJ2-2; 7 nucleotides line up with TRBD2. The CDR3 is made up of 14 amino acids. From germline, CDR1 is ENHRY and CDR2 SYGVKD. Unmatched junction bases numbered 6, after V lost 5 bases and J lost 6 bases. CDR3 nucleotide sequence: TGTGCCATCAGTCCAGGACTAGTCCCCGGGGAGCTGTTTTTT. Its protein is CAISPGLVPGELFF.

This clonotype turned up a few times. This chain joins TRBV12-3 or TRBV12-4 and TRBJ2-7; 11 bases are a match to TRBD1. Trimming took 1 base from V and 5 from J; bases not matched to a gene: 7. The CDR3 spans 16 residues. The CDR3 loop reads CASSLEMGQGDHEQYF. The DNA of the CDR3 is TGTGCCAGCAGTTTAGAAATGGGACAGGGGGACCACGAGCAGTACTTC.

The chain is built from TRBV29-1 and TRBJ1-5, with 7 nucleotides matching TRBD1. J was trimmed by 1 base and V by 6 bases; bases with no gene match: 6. The CDR3 covers 14 residues. Germline CDR1 reads SQVTM; CDR2 reads ANQGSEA. The chain's CDR3 is CSVPTGESNQPQHF. Written as DNA, the CDR3 is TGCAGCGTCCCTACAGGGGAGAGCAATCAGCCCCAGCATTTT.

J is TRBJ2-1 and V is TRBV9; 10 bases align to TRBD2. The V gene end was trimmed by 4 bases and the J gene end by 5 bases; junction bases not matched to a gene: 12. This CDR3 has 17 amino acids. In germline, CDR1 is SGDLS, CDR2 YYNGEE. The CDR3 loop is CASSRDPSGSWNNEQFF. CDR3 sequence (DNA): TGTGCCAGCAGCCGGGACCCTAGCGGGAGTTGGAACAATGAGCAGTTCTTC.

The rearrangement links TRBV28 to TRBJ1-2; TRBD1 matches 10 bases. The CDR3 contains 15 residues. The J segment lost 5 bases and the V segment lost 3 bases, leaving 6 bases of the junction unmatched. Germline V lookup: CDR1 MDHEN, CDR2 SYDVKM. The DNA of the CDR3 is TGTGCCAGCAGTTTGATGGGACAGGGGAGGTATGGCTACACCTTC. This codes for CASSLMGQGRYGYTF.

The chain uses TRBV6-5 and TRBJ1-1; weak D call: TRBD1 (5 bases). Germline loops: CDR1 MNHEY, CDR2 SVGAGI. The V gene lost 7 bases and the J gene lost 8 bases, with 26 bases spanning the gap. This CDR3 region has 16 residues. This CDR3 reads CASTLGGDRLRNEAFF. In nucleotides, the CDR3 is TGTGCCAGCACCCTCGGCGGGGACCGTTTAAGGAACGAAGCTTTCTTT.

Only a few counts were recorded for this clonotype. The rearrangement joins TRBV12-3 or TRBV12-4 to TRBJ1-2; D remains unclear. The CDR3 has 13 amino acids. V gave up 1 base and J gave up 6 bases, with 9 bases separating them. In DNA form, the CDR3 reads TGTGCCAGCAGTTTAGAGGGTTTCCATGGCTACACCTTC. It translates to CASSLEGFHGYTF.

CDR3 sequence: CASSLRQAGDGYTF. The CDR3 nucleotides are TGTGCCAGCAGTTTAAGACAGGCCGGGGACGGCTACACCTTC. The V and J genes are TRBV12-3 or TRBV12-4 and TRBJ1-2; D is possibly TRBD1 (6 bases). This CDR3 has 14 residues. Trimming removed 2 bases from V and 8 bases from J, with 15 bases in between.

The V gene is TRBV12-3 or TRBV12-4, the J gene TRBJ1-5; TRBD1 matches at 8 bases. The CDR3 has 16 residues. With 4 bases clipped from V and 0 bases from J, the junction kept 5 bases outside the gene matches. This chain's CDR3 is CASSSADRGSNQPQHF. CDR3 bases: TGTGCCAGCAGTTCCGCTGACAGGGGTAGCAATCAGCCCCAGCATTTT.

V and J are TRBV7-2 and TRBJ2-1; 9 bases map to TRBD1. This CDR3 has 17 amino acids. Germline assignment: CDR1 SGHTA and CDR2 FQGNSA. Trimming took 4 bases from V and 7 from J; bases not matched to a gene: 14. DNA of the CDR3: TGTGCCAGCAGCTCGCGCCCCGGGACAGGGATTTTGAATGAGCAGTTCTTC. It translates to CASSSRPGTGILNEQFF.

This clonotype has a handful of counts. The chain has TRBV5-1 and TRBJ2-7; 12 positions match TRBD1. Trimming took 0 bases from V and 5 from J; bases not matched to a gene: 6. Germline lookup yields CDR1 SGHRS and CDR2 YFSETQ. This CDR3 comprises 16 residues. CDR3 DNA: TGCGCCAGCAGCTTGGTCGCGGGACAGGGGGCAAACGAGCAGTACTTC. The encoded protein is CASSLVAGQGANEQYF.